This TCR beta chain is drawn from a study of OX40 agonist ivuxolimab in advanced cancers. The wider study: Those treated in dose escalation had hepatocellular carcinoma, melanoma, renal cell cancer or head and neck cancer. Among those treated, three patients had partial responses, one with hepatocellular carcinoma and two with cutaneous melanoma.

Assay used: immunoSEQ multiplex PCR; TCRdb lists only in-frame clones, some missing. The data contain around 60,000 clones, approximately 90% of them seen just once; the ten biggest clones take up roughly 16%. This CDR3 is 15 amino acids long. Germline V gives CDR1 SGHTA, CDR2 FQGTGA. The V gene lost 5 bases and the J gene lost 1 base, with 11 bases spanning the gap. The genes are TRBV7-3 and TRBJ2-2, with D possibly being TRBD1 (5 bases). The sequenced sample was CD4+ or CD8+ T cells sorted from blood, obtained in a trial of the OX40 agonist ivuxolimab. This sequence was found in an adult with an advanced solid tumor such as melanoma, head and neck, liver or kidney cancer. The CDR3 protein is CASSQGPRNTGELFF. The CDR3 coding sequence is TGTGCCAGCAGCCAGGGCCCTCGGAACACCGGGGAGCTGTTTTTT.